This T cell receptor (beta chain) emerged from a study of blood T cell repertoires in COVID-19. In the study's own analysis: Nucleated cell counts were estimated from reference gene primer amplification. Only in-frame clones appear in the TCRdb table, and some are missing; sequencing was by immunoSEQ multiplex PCR. V and J calls and clone size follow that table, whereas D and trimming were derived from the DNA. The profile shows approximately 65,000 clones, approximately 78% of them singletons. CDR1 is SGHKS and CDR2 is YYEKEE in the germline V gene (reference sequence). V gave up 5 bases and J gave up 2 bases; unmatched junction bases: 6. The CDR3 sequence is 14 residues long.

Sequenced input: peripheral blood. This receptor was identified in an elderly man with acute or convalescent COVID-19. The chain has TRBV5-5 and TRBJ2-7, with 8 bases identical to TRBD1. Here the CDR3 reads CASRPDRDPYEQYF. The DNA of the CDR3 is TGTGCCAGCAGACCGGACAGGGATCCCTACGAGCAGTACTTC.